The 20 T cell receptor beta chains given below trace back to one sample, sequenced in a study of blood T cell repertoires in COVID-19. Using immunoSEQ multiplex PCR, the repertoire was profiled, and TCRdb retains in-frame clones only, with some absent. There are more than 45,000 clones in the sample; approximately 90% occur only once, and just over 5% lies in the top ten. Specimen: peripheral blood. These receptors were obtained from a man between 65 and 85 years old with acute or convalescent COVID-19.

The chain employs TRBV15 and TRBJ2-7, with 8 positions matching TRBD1. The V gene's germline CDR1 is LNHNV and CDR2 YYDKDF (reference sequence). This CDR3 contains 14 residues. V was pared by 1 base and J by 9 bases, with 8 bases of the junction left unmatched. CDR3 DNA sequence: TGTGCCACCAGCAGAGGGGACAGGCACGGCGGGCAGTACTTC. It encodes CATSRGDRHGGQYF.

The V call is TRBV4-1, the J call TRBJ1-3, with no clear D. This CDR3 region has 17 residues. Looked up from germline, CDR1 is MGHRA and CDR2 is YSYEKL. Deletions cut 4 bases from V and 0 bases from J, with 16 bases between. CDR3 in amino acids: CASSPLVGGFSGNTIYF. CDR3 nucleotide sequence: TGCGCCAGCAGCCCCCTAGTCGGCGGGTTCTCTGGAAACACCATATATTTT.

A single count supports this clone. The rearrangement joins TRBV4-3 to TRBJ1-1, with D unclear. Germline-derived CDR1 and CDR2 are LGHNA and YSLEER. Trimming removed 2 bases from V and 3 bases from J, with 4 bases in between. CDR3 length: 12 amino acids. CDR3 bases: TGCGCCAGCAGCCAATCGGACACTGAAGCTTTCTTT. Protein product: CASSQSDTEAFF.

The gene calls are TRBV28 and TRBJ2-1; TRBD2 matches at 9 bases. The V segment lost 3 bases and the J segment 10 bases; nucleotides outside the gene matches: 4. Germline V CDR1 and CDR2: MDHEN, SYDVKM. The CDR3 is made up of 13 amino acids. The CDR3 loop reads CASSLGLAGEQFF. CDR3 DNA: TGTGCCAGCAGTTTGGGTCTAGCGGGAGAGCAGTTCTTC.

The V and J genes are TRBV7-2 and TRBJ1-1, with a tentative D call TRBD1 (5 bases). V lost 0 bases to trimming and J lost 3 bases, with 11 bases between them. CDR3 length equals 15 residues. CDR1 and CDR2 from the germline V gene are SGHTA and FQGNSA. The CDR3 DNA follows: TGTGCCAGCAGCTTAGCCAGGACACCCGACACTGAAGCTTTCTTT. It codes for CASSLARTPDTEAFF. The full variable domain, its missing parts supplied by reference TRBV7-2 and TRBJ1-1, is GAGVSQSPSNKVTEKGKDVELRCDPISGHTALYWYRQSLGQGLEFLIYFQGNSAPDKSGLPSDRFSAERTGGSVSTLTIQRTQQEDSAVYLCASSLARTPDTEAFFGQGTRLTVV.

This chain uses TRBV28 with TRBJ2-7; a possible D gene is TRBD1 (6 bases). V was clipped by 1 base and J by 3 bases, with 13 bases between them. Looked up from germline, CDR1 is MDHEN and CDR2 is SYDVKM. This CDR3 is built from 15 residues. CDR3 amino acids: CASSLSAGAGYEQYF. CDR3 bases: TGTGCCAGCAGTTTATCCGCAGGGGCGGGCTACGAGCAGTACTTC.

CDR3 in DNA: TGTGCCAGCAGCTTACAGGGGTTTGGAAACACCATATATTTT. As protein: CASSLQGFGNTIYF. This rearrangement joins TRBV7-9 to TRBJ1-3, with a tentative D call TRBD1 (6 bases). Looked up from germline, CDR1 is SEHNR and CDR2 is FQNEAQ (reference sequence). The CDR3 contains 14 residues. Trimming pared 2 bases from V and 3 bases from J, leaving 8 bases between.

The rearrangement uses TRBV23-1 and TRBJ2-7, with TRBD1 matching 7 bases. TRBV23-1 is sorted into the ORF group, with uncertain function. With V trimmed by 1 base and J by 1 base, 4 bases remained unmatched. This CDR3 is 15 amino acids long. The CDR3 region has the DNA TGCGCCAGCAGTCAATACCGGGACAGATCCTACGAGCAGTACTTC. This translates into CASSQYRDRSYEQYF.

The J gene is TRBJ1-5, the V gene TRBV7-9, with TRBD1 matching 11 bases. Germline V gene sequence: CDR1 SEHNR, CDR2 FQNEAQ (reference sequence). This CDR3 contains 19 residues. The ends lost 1 base at V and 3 bases at J; junction bases unmatched: 11. This chain's CDR3 is CASSLGAGTGGAHNQPQHF. CDR3 bases: TGTGCCAGCAGCTTAGGGGCCGGGACAGGGGGGGCCCACAATCAGCCCCAGCATTTT.

The CDR3 is CASSKGGARNQPQHF. CDR3 coding DNA: TGTGCCAGTAGTAAGGGTGGGGCCCGAAATCAGCCCCAGCATTTT. V gene TRBV19 combines with J gene TRBJ1-5; D is possibly TRBD1 (5 bases). There are 15 residues in the CDR3. V was clipped by 4 bases and J by 4 bases, with 14 bases between them. Looked up from germline, CDR1 is LNHDA and CDR2 is SQIVND (reference sequence).

This chain links TRBV5-5 with TRBJ2-1, with D tentatively TRBD1 (6 bases). Germline-derived CDR1 and CDR2 are SGHKS and YYEKEE (reference sequence). V was shortened by 0 bases and J by 7 bases, with 8 bases between the two germline ends. The CDR3 extends over 13 amino acids. In nucleotides, the CDR3 is TGTGCCAGCAGCTTGGAGGGGGTAAATGAGCAGTTCTTC. Translating gives CASSLEGVNEQFF. Filled out from reference TRBV5-5 and TRBJ2-1, the complete variable domain reads DAGVTQSPTHLIKTRGQQVTLRCSPISGHKSVSWYQQVLGQGPQFIFQYYEKEERGRGNFPDRFSARQFPNYSSELNVNALLLGDSALYLCASSLEGVNEQFFGPGTRLTVL.

The rearrangement links TRBV19 to TRBJ1-5; 12 bases match TRBD1. Trimming took 2 bases from V and 7 from J; bases not matched to a gene: 6. The CDR3 is 16 residues long. The germline V gene has CDR1 LNHDA and CDR2 SQIVND (reference sequence). The CDR3 coding sequence is TGTGCCAGTAGTATATGGGACAGGGGGCGCGGACAGCCCCAGCATTTT. Residues: CASSIWDRGRGQPQHF.

This chain uses TRBV28 with TRBJ1-1; TRBD1 matches at 7 bases. J gave up 5 bases and V 8 bases, and 11 bases lay outside the gene matches. CDR1 and CDR2 from the germline V gene are MDHEN and SYDVKM. CDR3 size: 14 residues. The CDR3 DNA sequence: TGTGCCAGCGGCCCAGGGGGGAAGAATACTGAAGCTTTCTTT. Its protein product is CASGPGGKNTEAFF.

The CDR3 DNA sequence: TGTGCCAGCAGTTGGGAGACAGGGGGTAATGAAAAACTGTTTTTT. Translated: CASSWETGGNEKLFF. The chain carries TRBV28 and TRBJ1-4, with 9 nucleotides matching TRBD1. The CDR3 loop spans 15 amino acids. The germline V gene encodes CDR1 MDHEN and CDR2 SYDVKM. The J segment lost 4 bases and the V segment lost 4 bases, leaving 4 bases of the junction unmatched. The entire variable domain, with the rest obtained from reference TRBV28 and TRBJ1-4, is as follows: DVKVTQSSRYLVKRTGEKVFLECVQDMDHENMFWYRQDPGLGLRLIYFSYDVKMKEKGDIPEGYSVSREKKERFSLILESASTNQTSMYLCASSWETGGNEKLFFGSGTQLSVL.

This clone was counted a single time. V and J are TRBV7-3 and TRBJ2-2, with D possibly TRBD1 on 6 matching bases. In germline, CDR1 is SGHTA, CDR2 FQGTGA. CDR3 length: 14 residues. With 6 bases removed from V and 2 bases from J, the gap between germline ends came to 10 bases. The CDR3 sequence: CASRSQGNTGELFF. Written as DNA, the CDR3 is TGTGCCAGCAGGTCACAGGGAAACACCGGGGAGCTGTTTTTT.

The chain couples TRBV28 to TRBJ2-2, with 9 bases identical to TRBD2. CDR1 and CDR2 (germline): MDHEN, SYDVKM. CDR3 length: 17 residues. Trimming cost V 2 bases and J 2 bases; bases outside gene matches: 6. The DNA of the CDR3 is TGTGCCAGCAGTTTAATGCGGGGGGGCCTAAACACCGGGGAGCTGTTTTTT. It translates to CASSLMRGGLNTGELFF.

J is TRBJ2-3 and V is TRBV7-3; no definite D call. Trimming took 4 bases from V and 0 from J, leaving 8 bases between them. Germline V CDR1 and CDR2: SGHTA, FQGTGA. The CDR3 contains 14 residues. CDR3 sequence reads: CASSSEFSTDTQYF. The CDR3 bases are TGTGCCAGCAGCTCCGAGTTTAGCACAGATACGCAGTATTTT.

J is TRBJ2-7 and V is TRBV27, with D tentatively TRBD1 (6 bases). V lost 3 bases and J 2 bases, leaving 11 bases between the germline ends. Germline V gives CDR1 MNHEY, CDR2 SMNVEV (reference sequence). The CDR3 totals 14 residues. CDR3 sequence (DNA): TGTGCCAGCAGTTTCGGGCAGGGGACCTACGAGCAGTACTTC. It translates to CASSFGQGTYEQYF.

The J gene is TRBJ1-1, the V gene TRBV2; TRBD1 agrees at 7 bases. V was clipped by 7 bases and J by 1 base; unmatched bases: 15. In germline, CDR1 is SNHLY, CDR2 FYNNEI. This CDR3 is 17 amino acids long. CDR3 DNA sequence: TGTGCCAGCATGAGCCCCCTAGGACAGGATTGGAACACTGAAGCTTTCTTT. The encoded protein is CASMSPLGQDWNTEAFF.

This chain joins TRBV6-1 and TRBJ1-4; 8 bases map to TRBD1. Germline V gene sequence: CDR1 MNHNS, CDR2 SASEGT. The CDR3 spans 17 residues. V gave up 2 bases and J gave up 3 bases; unmatched junction bases: 8. CDR3 loop: CASSEWWQGAANEKLFF. The CDR3 DNA is TGTGCCAGCAGTGAATGGTGGCAGGGGGCAGCTAATGAAAAACTGTTTTTT.